The 32 T cell receptor beta chains presented below share a single source sample, sequenced in a study of cytomegalovirus exposure and HLA in healthy donors. PCR employed 60 Vbeta and 13 Jbeta primers. Sequenced by immunoSEQ multiplex PCR; TCRdb stores in-frame clones only, minus some. There are some 180,000 clones in the sample; 77% occur only once, and 3.7% lies in the top ten. The sequencing input was PBMCs. The origin of the receptors is an older woman in good health and CMV-seropositive.

The chain is built from TRBV7-2 and TRBJ1-4, with 8 bases identical to TRBD1. J gave up 5 bases and V 5 bases, and 4 bases lay outside the gene matches. This CDR3 contains 14 residues. Germline V lookup: CDR1 SGHTA, CDR2 FQGNSA. CDR3 coding DNA: TGTGCCAGCAGCCCCGGACAGGGAAATGAAAAACTGTTTTTT. Protein: CASSPGQGNEKLFF. The variable domain in full, completed from reference TRBV7-2 and TRBJ1-4, reads GAGVSQSPSNKVTEKGKDVELRCDPISGHTALYWYRQSLGQGLEFLIYFQGNSAPDKSGLPSDRFSAERTGGSVSTLTIQRTQQEDSAVYLCASSPGQGNEKLFFGSGTQLSVL.

V is TRBV2 and J is TRBJ1-6; D is unresolved. Trimming took off 7 bases at V and 9 bases at J, with 10 bases between the two ends. The length of the CDR3 is 12 residues. Germline CDR1 is SNHLY and CDR2 is FYNNEI. The CDR3 bases are TGTGCCAGCATAGGATCGGGTTCACCCCTCCACTTT. This codes for CASIGSGSPLHF.

This clone was detected only once. This sequence joins TRBV27 and TRBJ1-1; maybe TRBD1 (5 bases). The germline V gene encodes CDR1 MNHEY and CDR2 SMNVEV (reference sequence). Trimming took 0 bases from V and 1 from J, leaving 15 bases between them. This CDR3 spans 17 amino acids. The CDR3: CASSLSDTVGGNTEAFF. In DNA, the CDR3 is TGTGCCAGCAGTTTATCTGATACCGTGGGGGGGAACACTGAAGCTTTCTTT.

V is TRBV19 and J is TRBJ2-7; a possible D gene is TRBD1 (5 bases). From germline, CDR1 is LNHDA and CDR2 SQIVND (reference sequence). Trimming pared 3 bases from V and 6 bases from J, leaving 12 bases between. The CDR3 sequence is 13 residues long. The CDR3 DNA sequence: TGTGCCAGTAGTATGACAGCCCCTGGCGAGCAGTACTTC. This codes for CASSMTAPGEQYF. Looking up the rest from reference TRBV19 and TRBJ2-7 gives the full variable domain: DGGITQSPKYLFRKEGQNVTLSCEQNLNHDAMYWYRQDPGQGLRLIYYSQIVNDFQKGDIAEGYSVSREKKESFPLTVTSAQKNPTAFYLCASSMTAPGEQYFGPGTRLTVT.

The chain combines TRBV7-9 with TRBJ1-1; possible D gene TRBD1, 6 bases. CDR1 SEHNR and CDR2 FQNEAQ come from the germline V gene (reference sequence). The CDR3 sequence is 15 residues long. The ends were cut back, 2 bases at V and 6 bases at J, with 16 bases in the middle. The CDR3 bases are TGTGCCAGCAGCTTACGATCCCAGGGGCGCGCTGAAGCTTTCTTT. It yields the protein CASSLRSQGRAEAFF.

Comment on this clone: The sample carries other DNA sequences with the same CDR3. Here the CDR3 DNA reads TGTGCCAGTAGTAGGGACAGGGCCTACGAGCAGTACTTC. Encoded protein: CASSRDRAYEQYF. This chain connects TRBV19 to TRBJ2-7; 9 bases are a match to TRBD1. CDR1 and CDR2 from the germline V gene are LNHDA and SQIVND (reference sequence). The CDR3 contains 13 residues. With 4 bases clipped from V and 2 bases from J, the junction kept 0 bases outside the gene matches.

This clone was seen only once. The V call is TRBV29-1, the J call TRBJ1-4; D gene unclear. CDR3 length: 13 amino acids. The germline CDR1 and CDR2 sequences are SQVTM and ANQGSEA. V was pared by 4 bases and J by 5 bases, with 11 bases between. DNA of the CDR3: TGCAGCGTTGGGAGAAACCAAAATGAAAAACTGTTTTTT. This gives the protein CSVGRNQNEKLFF.

The chain uses TRBV5-6 and TRBJ1-5; D gene uncertain. Trimming shortened V by 0 bases and J by 0 bases, and 4 bases separated the two germline ends. The CDR3 loop spans 14 amino acids. Germline CDR1 SGHDT, CDR2 YYEEEE. CDR3 DNA sequence: TGTGCCAGCAGCTTGGCCCTTAGCAATCAGCCCCAGCATTTT. This sequence encodes CASSLALSNQPQHF.

This sequence joins TRBV5-1 and TRBJ1-1; 9 nucleotides align to TRBD1. Germline V lookup: CDR1 SGHRS, CDR2 YFSETQ. J lost 3 bases, V lost 5 bases, and 8 bases had no gene match. The CDR3 sequence is 15 residues long. CDR3 sequence (DNA): TGCGCCAGCAGGATGGAAGGACAGGGGTACACTGAAGCTTTCTTT. Protein: CASRMEGQGYTEAFF. Looking up the rest from reference TRBV5-1 and TRBJ1-1 gives the full variable domain: KAGVTQTPRYLIKTRGQQVTLSCSPISGHRSVSWYQQTPGQGLQFLFEYFSETQRNKGNFPGRFSGRQFSNSRSEMNVSTLELGDSALYLCASRMEGQGYTEAFFGQGTRLTVV.

On this clone: With a much larger clone just one base away, this may be a read error. For the CDR3, the DNA is TGTGCCAGCAGGCCGGGACAGGGGTATCAGCCCCAGCATTTT. Translated, it gives CASRPGQGYQPQHF. This chain joins TRBV28 and TRBJ1-5, with 10 bases aligning to TRBD1. CDR3 length: 14 amino acids. Germline CDR1 MDHEN, CDR2 SYDVKM. The V segment lost 6 bases and the J segment 5 bases; nucleotides outside the gene matches: 4.

V is TRBV2 and J is TRBJ2-7, with D perhaps TRBD1 (6 bases). CDR3 size: 12 residues. V gave up 11 bases and J gave up 1 base, with 12 bases separating them. CDR1 and CDR2 (germline): SNHLY, FYNNEI. DNA for the CDR3: TGTGCCGCTTCAAGGGGGTCCTACGAGCAGTACTTC. Its translation: CAASRGSYEQYF.

The V and J genes are TRBV28 and TRBJ2-1, with 10 bases lining up with TRBD2. This CDR3 has 17 amino acids. The trim removed 7 bases at V and 4 bases at J, leaving 13 bases unmatched. Germline values: CDR1 MDHEN, CDR2 SYDVKM. DNA for the CDR3: TGTGCCAGCAACCCCCTGGGAGCGGGGGGGTTATACAATGAGCAGTTCTTC. It yields the protein CASNPLGAGGLYNEQFF.

There are a few counts of this clone. The chain has TRBV7-2 and TRBJ2-2, with TRBD1 identical over 7 bases. The CDR3 is made up of 14 amino acids. Germline values: CDR1 SGHTA, CDR2 FQGNSA. J lost 7 bases, V lost 5 bases, and 7 bases had no gene match. DNA of the CDR3: TGTGCCAGCAGCCGACAGGGACAACACGGGGAGCTGTTTTTT. It translates to CASSRQGQHGELFF. The complete variable domain, with remaining parts taken from reference TRBV7-2 and TRBJ2-2, reads GAGVSQSPSNKVTEKGKDVELRCDPISGHTALYWYRQSLGQGLEFLIYFQGNSAPDKSGLPSDRFSAERTGGSVSTLTIQRTQQEDSAVYLCASSRQGQHGELFFGEGSRLTVL.

CDR3 in amino acids: CASSVPSGLGELFF. CDR3 coding DNA: TGTGCCAGCAGCGTACCCTCGGGTCTCGGGGAGCTGTTTTTT. The gene calls are TRBV9 and TRBJ2-2; D is undetermined. CDR1 is SGDLS and CDR2 is YYNGEE in the germline V gene. V shed 1 base and J shed 7 bases, with 11 bases lying between them. There are 14 residues in the CDR3. Full variable domain (missing parts from reference TRBV9 and TRBJ2-2): DSGVTQTPKHLITATGQRVTLRCSPRSGDLSVYWYQQSLDQGLQFLIQYYNGEERAKGNILERFSAQQFPDLHSELNLSSLELGDSALYFCASSVPSGLGELFFGEGSRLTVL.

The chain employs TRBV7-2 and TRBJ1-1, with no clear D. The V gene lost 5 bases and the J gene lost 0 bases, with 7 bases spanning the gap. This CDR3 is 13 amino acids long. Germline CDR1 SGHTA, CDR2 FQGNSA. CDR3 bases: TGTGCCAGCAGCCTAAGCATGAACACTGAAGCTTTCTTT. This encodes CASSLSMNTEAFF. Complete variable domain (other parts from reference TRBV7-2 and TRBJ1-1): GAGVSQSPSNKVTEKGKDVELRCDPISGHTALYWYRQSLGQGLEFLIYFQGNSAPDKSGLPSDRFSAERTGGSVSTLTIQRTQQEDSAVYLCASSLSMNTEAFFGQGTRLTVV.

This chain links TRBV28 with TRBJ1-1; 8 bases line up with TRBD1. The CDR3 contains 15 residues. V shed 6 bases and J 0 bases; nucleotides not matched to a gene: 6. Germline CDR1 reads MDHEN; CDR2 reads SYDVKM. In DNA form, the CDR3 reads TGTGCCAGCAGGGGTTACAGGGGGATGAACACTGAAGCTTTCTTT. This translates into CASRGYRGMNTEAFF.

The chain combines TRBV12-5 with TRBJ2-3, with TRBD1 identical over 9 bases. The germline gives CDR1 LGHNT, CDR2 FRNRAP. CDR3 length equals 15 residues. V gave up 6 bases and J gave up 4 bases; unmatched junction bases: 8. The CDR3 loop reads CASGLGTGSADTQYF. CDR3 in DNA: TGTGCTAGTGGCCTCGGGACAGGGTCGGCAGATACGCAGTATTTT.

This chain uses TRBV7-2 with TRBJ2-7; D is possibly TRBD1 (6 bases). Germline V lookup: CDR1 SGHTA, CDR2 FQGNSA. The ends were cut back, 7 bases at V and 2 bases at J, with 21 bases in the middle. CDR3 length: 16 amino acids. The CDR3 sequence: CASTPRAAGDTYEQYF. The DNA of the CDR3 is TGTGCCAGCACCCCCCGCGCGGCAGGGGATACCTACGAGCAGTACTTC.

The chain uses TRBV28 and TRBJ1-1, with 9 positions matching TRBD1. This CDR3 has 14 residues. V shed 7 bases and J 4 bases; nucleotides not matched to a gene: 7. CDR1 is MDHEN, CDR2 SYDVKM, per germline. CDR3 sequence reads: CASMSQGASTEAFF. The CDR3 nucleotides are TGTGCCAGCATGTCACAGGGGGCGTCCACTGAAGCTTTCTTT.

This chain uses TRBV29-1 with TRBJ2-3; 8 bases fit TRBD2. Germline V gene lookup returns CDR1 SQVTM and CDR2 ANQGSEA. The ends lost 5 bases at V and 6 bases at J; junction bases unmatched: 7. The CDR3 is 13 residues long. The DNA of the CDR3 is TGCAGCGTTCCCCGGGGGGGCGGGGATACGCAGTATTTT. Encoded protein: CSVPRGGGDTQYF.

This clone showed up just once. The chain recombines TRBV19 with TRBJ2-7; possible D gene TRBD1, 6 bases. Germline assignment: CDR1 LNHDA and CDR2 SQIVND (reference sequence). The CDR3 spans 12 residues. With 6 bases removed from V and 3 bases from J, the gap between germline ends came to 9 bases. The CDR3 reads CASSLDSYEQYF. CDR3 nucleotide sequence: TGTGCCAGTAGCCTGGACAGCTACGAGCAGTACTTC.

The V and J genes are TRBV6-5 and TRBJ1-4; 8 nucleotides line up with TRBD1. The V gene's germline CDR1 is MNHEY and CDR2 SVGAGI. J gave up 6 bases and V 6 bases, and 6 bases lay outside the gene matches. The CDR3 loop spans 14 amino acids. CDR3 in amino acids: CASRSDRAHEKLFF. The CDR3 coding sequence is TGTGCCAGCAGATCGGACAGGGCCCATGAAAAACTGTTTTTT.

The CDR3 sequence is CASSYSREKNQQYF. CDR3 sequence (DNA): TGTGCCAGCAGTTACTCCCGGGAGAAAAATCAGCAGTACTTC. The V gene is TRBV6-6, the J gene TRBJ2-7, with D possibly TRBD2 on 6 matching bases. With 0 bases removed from V and 8 bases from J, the gap between germline ends came to 14 bases. CDR3 length: 14 residues. Per the germline V gene, CDR1 is MNHNY and CDR2 is SVGAGI (reference sequence).

The chain couples TRBV6-1 to TRBJ1-1, with unresolved D. The V gene's germline CDR1 is MNHNS and CDR2 SASEGT. Trimming left V 7 bases short and J 7 bases short, with 16 bases between. This CDR3 is built from 13 residues. The CDR3 bases are TGTGCCAGCACCAACTCGGGGTGGGGTGAAGCTTTCTTT. Protein product: CASTNSGWGEAFF.

This clone has more than one count but fewer than ten. The genes are TRBV11-2 and TRBJ2-7; 7 nucleotides match TRBD2. J gave up 2 bases and V 6 bases, and 4 bases lay outside the gene matches. Germline V gives CDR1 SGHAT, CDR2 FQNNGV. There are 13 residues in the CDR3. The CDR3, as DNA: TGTGCCAGCAGAGTAGCGGGCGCCTACGAGCAGTACTTC. This translates into CASRVAGAYEQYF.

This clone has a handful of counts. The chain combines TRBV25-1 with TRBJ1-1, with D possibly matching TRBD1 (5 bases). The CDR3 is 14 residues long. Trimming pared 2 bases from V and 5 bases from J, leaving 12 bases between. The germline V gene has CDR1 MGHDK and CDR2 SYGVNS. Written as DNA, the CDR3 is TGTGCCAGCAGTGAAGGGGGGGGGAGTACTGAAGCTTTCTTT. As protein: CASSEGGGSTEAFF.

This chain joins TRBV19 and TRBJ2-1, with D perhaps matching TRBD2 (6 bases). CDR3 length equals 18 residues. Germline V CDR1 and CDR2: LNHDA, SQIVND (reference sequence). The V gene lost 4 bases and the J gene lost 0 bases, with 19 bases spanning the gap. CDR3 nucleotides: TGTGCCAGTAGTAAAACTAGCAATTCGGTGTTCTCCTACAATGAGCAGTTCTTC. It encodes CASSKTSNSVFSYNEQFF. Complete variable domain (other parts from reference TRBV19 and TRBJ2-1): DGGITQSPKYLFRKEGQNVTLSCEQNLNHDAMYWYRQDPGQGLRLIYYSQIVNDFQKGDIAEGYSVSREKKESFPLTVTSAQKNPTAFYLCASSKTSNSVFSYNEQFFGPGTRLTVL.

The CDR3 protein is CASSVGGLGGNTIYF. The DNA of the CDR3 is TGTGCCAGCAGCGTAGGAGGGCTGGGTGGAAACACCATATATTTT. The rearrangement uses TRBV9 and TRBJ1-3, with no clear D. Germline-derived CDR1 and CDR2 are SGDLS and YYNGEE. V was pared by 0 bases and J by 3 bases, with 10 bases between. This CDR3 is built from 15 residues. The full variable domain, with the rest looked up from reference TRBV9 and TRBJ1-3, is DSGVTQTPKHLITATGQRVTLRCSPRSGDLSVYWYQQSLDQGLQFLIQYYNGEERAKGNILERFSAQQFPDLHSELNLSSLELGDSALYFCASSVGGLGGNTIYFGEGSWLTVV.

The chain combines TRBV5-1 with TRBJ1-3; TRBD1 agrees at 7 bases. With V trimmed by 4 bases and J by 4 bases, 8 bases remained unmatched. Germline assignment: CDR1 SGHRS and CDR2 YFSETQ. The CDR3 sequence is 15 residues long. Here the CDR3 DNA reads TGCGCCAGCAGCAGGGCAGGGGGTAACGGAAACACCATATATTTT. It translates to CASSRAGGNGNTIYF.

This sequence joins TRBV27 and TRBJ2-1; D gene uncertain. V was clipped by 3 bases and J by 7 bases, with 7 bases between them. The CDR3 extends over 12 amino acids. Germline V CDR1 and CDR2: MNHEY, SMNVEV (reference sequence). The CDR3 bases are TGTGCCAGCAGTTTTGGTCGGAATGAGCAGTTCTTC. Translating it yields CASSFGRNEQFF.

This clone occurred once. This rearrangement joins TRBV27 to TRBJ2-1; 7 bases align to TRBD1. V lost 5 bases and J lost 6; bases outside the gene matches: 10. The CDR3 has 15 residues. Germline V CDR1 and CDR2: MNHEY, SMNVEV (reference sequence). As DNA, the CDR3 is TGTGCCAGCAGTCTACAAGGACAGGCTCGCAATGAGCAGTTCTTC. Residues: CASSLQGQARNEQFF.

Points on this clone: The identical CDR3 is also encoded by other nucleotide sequences in the sample. This chain connects TRBV5-1 to TRBJ2-7; 7 bases are a match to TRBD2. Looked up from germline, CDR1 is SGHRS and CDR2 is YFSETQ. This CDR3 has 15 amino acids. V lost 0 bases and J lost 0; bases outside the gene matches: 3. CDR3 in DNA: TGCGCCAGCAGCTTGGGGGGCGGGAGCTCCTACGAGCAGTACTTC. Protein sequence: CASSLGGGSSYEQYF.